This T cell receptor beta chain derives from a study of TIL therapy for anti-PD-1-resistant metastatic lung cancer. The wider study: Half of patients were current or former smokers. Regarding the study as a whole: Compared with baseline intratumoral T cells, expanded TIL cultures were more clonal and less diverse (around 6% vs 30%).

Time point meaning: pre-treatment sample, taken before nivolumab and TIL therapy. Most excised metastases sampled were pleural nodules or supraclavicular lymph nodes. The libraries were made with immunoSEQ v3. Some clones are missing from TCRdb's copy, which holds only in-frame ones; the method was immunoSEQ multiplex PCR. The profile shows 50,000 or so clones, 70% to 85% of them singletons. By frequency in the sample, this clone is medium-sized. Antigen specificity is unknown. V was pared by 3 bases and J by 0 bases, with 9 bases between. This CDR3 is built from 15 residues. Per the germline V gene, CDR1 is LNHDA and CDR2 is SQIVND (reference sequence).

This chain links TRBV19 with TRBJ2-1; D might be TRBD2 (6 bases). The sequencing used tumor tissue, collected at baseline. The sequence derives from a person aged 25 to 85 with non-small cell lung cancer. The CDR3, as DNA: TGTGCCAGTAGTATGTGGCGGGACTCCTACAATGAGCAGTTCTTC. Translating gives CASSMWRDSYNEQFF.